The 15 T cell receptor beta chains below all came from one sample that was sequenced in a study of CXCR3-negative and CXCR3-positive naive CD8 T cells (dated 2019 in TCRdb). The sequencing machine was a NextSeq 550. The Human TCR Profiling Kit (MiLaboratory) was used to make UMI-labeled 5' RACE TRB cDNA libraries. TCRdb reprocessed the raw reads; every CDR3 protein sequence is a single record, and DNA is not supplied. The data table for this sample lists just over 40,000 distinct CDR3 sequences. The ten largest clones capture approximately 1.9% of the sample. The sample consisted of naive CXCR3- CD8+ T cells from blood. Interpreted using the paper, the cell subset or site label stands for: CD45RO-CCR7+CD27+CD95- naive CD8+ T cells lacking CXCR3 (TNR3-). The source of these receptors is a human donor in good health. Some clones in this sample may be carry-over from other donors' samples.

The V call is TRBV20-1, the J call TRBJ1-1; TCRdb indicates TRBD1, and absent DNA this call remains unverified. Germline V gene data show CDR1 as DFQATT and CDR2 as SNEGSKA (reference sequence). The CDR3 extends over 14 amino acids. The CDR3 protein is CSARPTGVDTEAFF.

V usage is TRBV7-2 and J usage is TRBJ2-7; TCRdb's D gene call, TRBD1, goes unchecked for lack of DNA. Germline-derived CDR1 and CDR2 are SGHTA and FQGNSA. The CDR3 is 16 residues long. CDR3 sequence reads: CASSLGGGAGSYEQYF. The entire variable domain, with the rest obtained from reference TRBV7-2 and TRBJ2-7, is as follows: GAGVSQSPSNKVTEKGKDVELRCDPISGHTALYWYRQSLGQGLEFLIYFQGNSAPDKSGLPSDRFSAERTGGSVSTLTIQRTQQEDSAVYLCASSLGGGAGSYEQYFGPGTRLTVT.

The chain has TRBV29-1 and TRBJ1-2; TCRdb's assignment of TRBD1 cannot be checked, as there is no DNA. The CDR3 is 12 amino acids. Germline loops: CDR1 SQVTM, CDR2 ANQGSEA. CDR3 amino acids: CSVVETGYGYTF.

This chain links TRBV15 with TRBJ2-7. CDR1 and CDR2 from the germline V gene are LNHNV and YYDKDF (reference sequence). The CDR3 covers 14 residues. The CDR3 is CATSRGEERSEQYF.

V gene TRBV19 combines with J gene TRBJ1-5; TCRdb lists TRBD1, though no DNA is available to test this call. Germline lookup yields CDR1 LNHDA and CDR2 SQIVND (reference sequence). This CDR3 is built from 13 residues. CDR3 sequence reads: CASKRDGNQPQHF.

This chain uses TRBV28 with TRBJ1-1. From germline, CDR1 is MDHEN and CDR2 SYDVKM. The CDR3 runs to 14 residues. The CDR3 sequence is CASSLSFMPTEAFF.

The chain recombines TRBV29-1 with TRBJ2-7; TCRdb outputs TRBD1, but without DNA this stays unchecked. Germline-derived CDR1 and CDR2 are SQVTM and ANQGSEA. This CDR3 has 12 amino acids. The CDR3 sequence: CSAGHPSCEQYF.

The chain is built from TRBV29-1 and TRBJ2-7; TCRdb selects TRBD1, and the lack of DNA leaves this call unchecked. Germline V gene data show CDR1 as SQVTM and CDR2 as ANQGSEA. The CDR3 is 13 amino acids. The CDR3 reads CSVEVRGDYEQYF.

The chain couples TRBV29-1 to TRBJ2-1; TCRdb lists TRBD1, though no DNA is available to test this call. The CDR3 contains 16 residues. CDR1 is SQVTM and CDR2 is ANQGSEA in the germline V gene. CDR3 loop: CSVEVGTPTAYNEQFF.

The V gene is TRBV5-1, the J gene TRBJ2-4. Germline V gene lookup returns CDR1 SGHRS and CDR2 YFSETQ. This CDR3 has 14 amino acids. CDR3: CASSATAAKNIQYF. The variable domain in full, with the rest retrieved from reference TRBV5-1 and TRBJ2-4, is KAGVTQTPRYLIKTRGQQVTLSCSPISGHRSVSWYQQTPGQGLQFLFEYFSETQRNKGNFPGRFSGRQFSNSRSEMNVSTLELGDSALYLCASSATAAKNIQYFGAGTRLSVL.

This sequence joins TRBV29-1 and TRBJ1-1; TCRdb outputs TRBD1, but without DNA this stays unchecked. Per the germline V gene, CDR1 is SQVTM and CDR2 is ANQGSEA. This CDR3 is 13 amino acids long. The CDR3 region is CSVAGGDDTEAFF.

The CDR3 is CASSLLDTLDTEAFF. This chain links TRBV28 with TRBJ1-1; TCRdb proposes TRBD1, but this gene call is untestable without DNA. The CDR3 runs to 15 residues. The germline V gene has CDR1 MDHEN and CDR2 SYDVKM.

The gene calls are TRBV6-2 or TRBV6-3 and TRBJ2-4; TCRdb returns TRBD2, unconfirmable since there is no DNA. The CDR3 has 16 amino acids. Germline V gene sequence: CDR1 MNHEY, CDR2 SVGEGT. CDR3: CASSGSKVLAKNIQYF.

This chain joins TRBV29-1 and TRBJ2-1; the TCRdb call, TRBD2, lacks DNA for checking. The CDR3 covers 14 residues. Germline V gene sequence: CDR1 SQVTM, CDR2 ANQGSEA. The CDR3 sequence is CSVAGLAEYNEQFF.

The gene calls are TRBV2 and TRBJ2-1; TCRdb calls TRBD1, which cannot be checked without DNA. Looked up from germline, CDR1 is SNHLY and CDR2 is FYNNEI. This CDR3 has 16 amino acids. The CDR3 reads CASSSGTGGSYNEQFF. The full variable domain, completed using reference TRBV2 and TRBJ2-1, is EPEVTQTPSHQVTQMGQEVILRCVPISNHLYFYWYRQILGQKVEFLVSFYNNEISEKSEIFDDQFSVERPDGSNFTLKIRSTKLEDSAMYFCASSSGTGGSYNEQFFGPGTRLTVL.